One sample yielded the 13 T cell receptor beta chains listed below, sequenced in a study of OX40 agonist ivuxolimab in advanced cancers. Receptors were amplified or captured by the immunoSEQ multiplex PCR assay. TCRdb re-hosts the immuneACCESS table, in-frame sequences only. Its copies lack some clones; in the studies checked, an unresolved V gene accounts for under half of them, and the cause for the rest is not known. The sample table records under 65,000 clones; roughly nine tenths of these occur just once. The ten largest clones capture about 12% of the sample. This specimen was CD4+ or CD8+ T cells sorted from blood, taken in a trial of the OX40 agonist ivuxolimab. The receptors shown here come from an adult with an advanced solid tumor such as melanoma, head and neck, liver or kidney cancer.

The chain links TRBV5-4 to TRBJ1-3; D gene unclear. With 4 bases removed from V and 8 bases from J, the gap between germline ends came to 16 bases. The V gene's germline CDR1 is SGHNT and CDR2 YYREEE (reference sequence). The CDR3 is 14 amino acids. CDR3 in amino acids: CASSQRGFWDTIYF. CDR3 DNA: TGTGCCAGCAGCCAGAGAGGGTTCTGGGACACCATATATTTT.

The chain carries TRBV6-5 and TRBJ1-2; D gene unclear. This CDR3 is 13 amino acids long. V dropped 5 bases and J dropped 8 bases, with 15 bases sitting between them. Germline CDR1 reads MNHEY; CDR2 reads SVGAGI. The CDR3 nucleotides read TGTGCCAGCAGTCCTCAATTTGGGGTAGGCTACACCTTC. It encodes CASSPQFGVGYTF.

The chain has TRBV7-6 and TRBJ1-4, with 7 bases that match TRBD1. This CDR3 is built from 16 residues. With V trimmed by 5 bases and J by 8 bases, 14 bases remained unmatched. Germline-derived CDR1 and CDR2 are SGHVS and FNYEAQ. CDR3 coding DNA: TGTGCCAGCAGCATCGGGACAGCCAACCCGGGGGAAAAACTGTTTTTT. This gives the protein CASSIGTANPGEKLFF.

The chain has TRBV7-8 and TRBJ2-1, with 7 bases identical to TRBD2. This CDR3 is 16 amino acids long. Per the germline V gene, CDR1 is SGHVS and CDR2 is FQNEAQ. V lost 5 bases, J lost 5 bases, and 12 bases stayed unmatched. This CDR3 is CASSAVVASGNNEQFF. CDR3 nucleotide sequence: TGTGCCAGCAGCGCCGTCGTGGCTAGCGGTAACAATGAGCAGTTCTTC.

The CDR3 sequence: CASSPDLWTLSYNEQFF. As DNA, the CDR3 is TGTGCCAGTAGTCCCGATCTTTGGACACTTTCCTACAATGAGCAGTTCTTC. This chain joins TRBV19 and TRBJ2-1, with D possibly being TRBD1 (5 bases). This CDR3 region has 17 residues. Germline V lookup: CDR1 LNHDA, CDR2 SQIVND (reference sequence). Trimming stripped 5 bases from V and 1 base from J, with 18 bases between.

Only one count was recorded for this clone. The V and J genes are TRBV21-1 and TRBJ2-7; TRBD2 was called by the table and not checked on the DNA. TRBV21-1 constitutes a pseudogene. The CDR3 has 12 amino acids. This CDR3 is CASLAGSYEQYV. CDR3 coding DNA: TGTGCCAGCCTAGCGGGTTCCTACGAGCAGTACGTC.

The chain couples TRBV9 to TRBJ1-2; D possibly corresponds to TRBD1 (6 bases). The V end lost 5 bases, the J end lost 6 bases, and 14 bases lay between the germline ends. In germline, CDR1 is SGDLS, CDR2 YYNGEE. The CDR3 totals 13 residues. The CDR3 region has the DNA TGTGCCAGCAGTCTAACACCAGGGGATGGCTACACCTTC. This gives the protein CASSLTPGDGYTF.

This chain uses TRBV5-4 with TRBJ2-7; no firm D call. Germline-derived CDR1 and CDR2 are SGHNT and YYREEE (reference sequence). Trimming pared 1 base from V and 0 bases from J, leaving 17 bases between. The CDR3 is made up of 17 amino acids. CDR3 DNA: TGTGCCAGCAGCTTGCGGAGTCGCGGCGGTCACTCCTACGAGCAGTACTTC. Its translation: CASSLRSRGGHSYEQYF.

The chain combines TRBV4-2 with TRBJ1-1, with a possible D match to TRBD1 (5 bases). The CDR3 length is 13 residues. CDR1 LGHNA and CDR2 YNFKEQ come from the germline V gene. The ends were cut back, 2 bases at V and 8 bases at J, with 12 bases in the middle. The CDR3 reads CASSQMEGTEAFF. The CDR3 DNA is TGTGCCAGCAGCCAAATGGAAGGGACCGAAGCTTTCTTT.

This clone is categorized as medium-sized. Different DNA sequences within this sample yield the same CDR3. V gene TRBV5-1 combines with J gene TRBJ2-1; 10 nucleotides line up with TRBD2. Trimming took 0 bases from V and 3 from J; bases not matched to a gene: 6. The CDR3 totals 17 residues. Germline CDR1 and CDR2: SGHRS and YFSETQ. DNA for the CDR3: TGCGCCAGCAGCTTGGAGGCTAGCGGGAGCAGCTACAATGAGCAGTTCTTC. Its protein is CASSLEASGSSYNEQFF.

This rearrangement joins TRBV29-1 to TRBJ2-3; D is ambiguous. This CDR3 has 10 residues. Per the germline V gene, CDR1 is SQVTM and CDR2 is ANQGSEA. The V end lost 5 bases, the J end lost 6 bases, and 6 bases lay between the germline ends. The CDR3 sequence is CSVYTDTQYF. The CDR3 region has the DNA TGCAGCGTTTACACCGATACGCAGTATTTT.

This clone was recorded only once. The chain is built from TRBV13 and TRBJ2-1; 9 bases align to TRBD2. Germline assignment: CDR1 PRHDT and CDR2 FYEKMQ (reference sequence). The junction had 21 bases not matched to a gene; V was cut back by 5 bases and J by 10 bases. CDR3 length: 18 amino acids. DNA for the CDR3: TGTGCCAGCAGCCCACGGACGACTAGCGGTCCTCAGAGGGGGGAGCAGTTCTTC. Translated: CASSPRTTSGPQRGEQFF.

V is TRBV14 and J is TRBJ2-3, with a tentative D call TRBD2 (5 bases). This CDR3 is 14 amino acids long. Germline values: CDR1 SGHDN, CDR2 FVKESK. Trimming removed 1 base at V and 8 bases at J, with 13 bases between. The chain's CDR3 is CASSQVEGVGTQYF. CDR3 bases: TGTGCCAGCAGCCAAGTTGAGGGTGTCGGTACGCAGTATTTT. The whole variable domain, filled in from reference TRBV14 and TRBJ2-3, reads EAGVTQFPSHSVIEKGQTVTLRCDPISGHDNLYWYRRVMGKEIKFLLHFVKESKQDESGMPNNRFLAERTGGTYSTLKVQPAELEDSGVYFCASSQVEGVGTQYFGPGTRLTVL.